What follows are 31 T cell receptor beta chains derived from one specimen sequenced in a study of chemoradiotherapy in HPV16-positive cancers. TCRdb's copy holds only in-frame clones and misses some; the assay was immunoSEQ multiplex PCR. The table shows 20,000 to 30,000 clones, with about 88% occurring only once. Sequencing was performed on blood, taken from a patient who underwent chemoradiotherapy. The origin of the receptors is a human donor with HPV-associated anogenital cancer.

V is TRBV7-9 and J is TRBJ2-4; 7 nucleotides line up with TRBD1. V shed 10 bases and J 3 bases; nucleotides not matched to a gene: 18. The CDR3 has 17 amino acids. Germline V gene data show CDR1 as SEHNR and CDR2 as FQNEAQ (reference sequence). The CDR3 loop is CATDPYTGEFGKNIQYF. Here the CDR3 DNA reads TGTGCCACCGATCCCTACACAGGGGAGTTTGGCAAAAACATTCAGTACTTC. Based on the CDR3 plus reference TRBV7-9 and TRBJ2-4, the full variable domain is DTGVSQNPRHKITKRGQNVTFRCDPISEHNRLYWYRQTLGQGPEFLTYFQNEAQLEKSRLLSDRFSAERPKGSFSTLEIQRTEQGDSAMYLCATDPYTGEFGKNIQYFGAGTRLSVL.

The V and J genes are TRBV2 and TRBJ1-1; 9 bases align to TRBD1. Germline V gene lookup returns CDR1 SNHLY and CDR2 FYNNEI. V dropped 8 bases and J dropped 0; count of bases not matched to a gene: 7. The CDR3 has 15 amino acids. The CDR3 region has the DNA TGTGCCAGCTTACCCGGACAGGGGATGAACACTGAAGCTTTCTTT. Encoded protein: CASLPGQGMNTEAFF.

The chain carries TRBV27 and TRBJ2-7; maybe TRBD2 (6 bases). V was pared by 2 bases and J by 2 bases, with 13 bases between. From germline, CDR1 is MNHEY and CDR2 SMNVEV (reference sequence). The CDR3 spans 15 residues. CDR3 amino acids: CASSLAGYETYEQYF. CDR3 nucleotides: TGTGCCAGCAGTTTAGCGGGGTACGAAACCTACGAGCAGTACTTC.

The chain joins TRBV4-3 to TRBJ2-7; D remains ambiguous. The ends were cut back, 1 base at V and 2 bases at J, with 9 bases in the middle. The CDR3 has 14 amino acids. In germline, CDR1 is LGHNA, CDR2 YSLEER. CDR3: CASSQVGGTYEQYF. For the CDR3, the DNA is TGCGCCAGCAGCCAAGTTGGTGGAACCTACGAGCAGTACTTC.

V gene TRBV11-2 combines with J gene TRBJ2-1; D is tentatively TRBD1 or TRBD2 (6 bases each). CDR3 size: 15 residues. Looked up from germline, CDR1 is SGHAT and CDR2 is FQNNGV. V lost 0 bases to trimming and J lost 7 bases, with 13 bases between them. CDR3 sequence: CASSLDGGPGNEQFF. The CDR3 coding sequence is TGTGCCAGCAGCTTAGATGGGGGGCCAGGGAATGAGCAGTTCTTC.

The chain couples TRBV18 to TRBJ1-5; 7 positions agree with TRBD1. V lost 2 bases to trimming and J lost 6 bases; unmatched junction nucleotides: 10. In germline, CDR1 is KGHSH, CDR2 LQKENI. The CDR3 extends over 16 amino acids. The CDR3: CASSPSQDRAAQPQHF. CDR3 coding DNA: TGTGCCAGCTCACCAAGCCAAGACAGGGCCGCTCAGCCCCAGCATTTT.

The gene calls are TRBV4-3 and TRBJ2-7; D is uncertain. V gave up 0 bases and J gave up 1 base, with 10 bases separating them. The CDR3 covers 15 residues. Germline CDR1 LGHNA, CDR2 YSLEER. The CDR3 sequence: CASSQDWTASYEQYF. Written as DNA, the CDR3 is TGCGCCAGCAGCCAAGATTGGACGGCTTCCTACGAGCAGTACTTC.

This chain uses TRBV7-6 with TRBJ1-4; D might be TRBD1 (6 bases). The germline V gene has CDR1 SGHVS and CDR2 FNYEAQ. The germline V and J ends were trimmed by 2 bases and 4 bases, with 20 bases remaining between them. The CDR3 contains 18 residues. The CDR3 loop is CASSLTGSSLDFNEKLFF. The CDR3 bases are TGTGCCAGCAGCTTAACAGGGTCCTCTCTCGACTTTAATGAAAAACTGTTTTTT.

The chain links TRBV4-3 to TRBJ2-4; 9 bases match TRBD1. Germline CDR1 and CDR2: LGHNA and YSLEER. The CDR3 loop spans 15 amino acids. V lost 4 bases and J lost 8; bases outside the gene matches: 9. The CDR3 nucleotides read TGCGCCAGCAGCCTCGGGACAGGGCCGAGGGACATTCAGTACTTC. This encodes CASSLGTGPRDIQYF.

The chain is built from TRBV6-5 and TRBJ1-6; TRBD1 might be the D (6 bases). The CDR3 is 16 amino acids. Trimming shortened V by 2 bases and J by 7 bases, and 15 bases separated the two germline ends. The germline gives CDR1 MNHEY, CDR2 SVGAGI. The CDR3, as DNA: TGTGCCAGCAGTTACAGGGGGGGGAGGACAAATTCACCCCTCCACTTT. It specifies CASSYRGGRTNSPLHF.

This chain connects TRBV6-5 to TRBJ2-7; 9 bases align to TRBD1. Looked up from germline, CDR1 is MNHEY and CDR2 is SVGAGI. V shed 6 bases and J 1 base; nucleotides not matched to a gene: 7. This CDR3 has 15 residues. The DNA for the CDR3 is TGTGCCAGCAGGTATTCCGGGACAGGGTCCTACGAGCAGTACTTC. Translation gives CASRYSGTGSYEQYF.

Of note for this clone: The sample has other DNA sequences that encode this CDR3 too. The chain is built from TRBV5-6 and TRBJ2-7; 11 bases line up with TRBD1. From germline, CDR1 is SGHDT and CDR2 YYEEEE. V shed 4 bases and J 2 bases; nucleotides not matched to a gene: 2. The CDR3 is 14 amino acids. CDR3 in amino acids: CASSLGQGAYEQYF. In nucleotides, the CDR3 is TGTGCCAGCAGCCTGGGACAGGGGGCCTACGAGCAGTACTTC.

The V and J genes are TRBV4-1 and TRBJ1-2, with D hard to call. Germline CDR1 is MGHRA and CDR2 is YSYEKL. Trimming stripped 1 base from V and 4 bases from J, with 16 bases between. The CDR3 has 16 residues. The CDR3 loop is CASSQGIESLPYGYTF. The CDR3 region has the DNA TGCGCCAGCAGCCAAGGGATAGAGTCGCTACCCTATGGCTACACCTTC.

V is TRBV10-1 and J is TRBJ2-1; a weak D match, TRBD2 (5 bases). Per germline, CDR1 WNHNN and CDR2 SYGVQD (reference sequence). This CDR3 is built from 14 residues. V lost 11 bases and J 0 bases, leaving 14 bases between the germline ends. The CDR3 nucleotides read TGCGCCGGCCGAGGGTTTAGCTCCTACAATGAGCAGTTCTTC. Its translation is CAGRGFSSYNEQFF.

The CDR3 protein is CASSQPGRKSSYEQYF. The CDR3 DNA follows: TGCGCCAGCAGCCAGCCGGGACGGAAGAGCTCCTACGAGCAGTACTTC. The chain couples TRBV4-1 to TRBJ2-7; D may match TRBD1 or TRBD2 (5 bases each). Germline V gene lookup returns CDR1 MGHRA and CDR2 YSYEKL. Trimming cost V 3 bases and J 0 bases, with 15 bases left between them. This CDR3 contains 16 residues.

This CDR3 reads CASSPSQAQGYTF. In DNA form, the CDR3 reads TGTGCCAGCTCACCAAGTCAAGCGCAAGGCTACACCTTC. This chain joins TRBV18 and TRBJ1-2, with unresolved D. This CDR3 is built from 13 residues. V lost 2 bases, J lost 8 bases, and 12 bases lay in between. Germline CDR1 KGHSH, CDR2 LQKENI.

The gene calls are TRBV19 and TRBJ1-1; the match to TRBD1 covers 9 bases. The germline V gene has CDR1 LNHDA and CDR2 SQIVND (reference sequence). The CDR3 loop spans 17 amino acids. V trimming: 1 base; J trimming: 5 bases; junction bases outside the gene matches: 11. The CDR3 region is CASSIARTGVTGTEAFF. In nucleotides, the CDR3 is TGTGCCAGTAGTATAGCTAGGACAGGGGTCACGGGGACTGAAGCTTTCTTT.

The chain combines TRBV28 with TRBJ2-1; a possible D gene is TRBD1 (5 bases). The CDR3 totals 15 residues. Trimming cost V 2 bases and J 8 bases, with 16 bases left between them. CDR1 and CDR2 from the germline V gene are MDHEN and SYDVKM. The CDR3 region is CASSLSLTARDEQFF. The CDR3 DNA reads TGTGCCAGCAGTTTAAGTCTGACAGCCAGGGATGAGCAGTTCTTC. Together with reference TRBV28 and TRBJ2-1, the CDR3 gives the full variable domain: DVKVTQSSRYLVKRTGEKVFLECVQDMDHENMFWYRQDPGLGLRLIYFSYDVKMKEKGDIPEGYSVSREKKERFSLILESASTNQTSMYLCASSLSLTARDEQFFGPGTRLTVL.

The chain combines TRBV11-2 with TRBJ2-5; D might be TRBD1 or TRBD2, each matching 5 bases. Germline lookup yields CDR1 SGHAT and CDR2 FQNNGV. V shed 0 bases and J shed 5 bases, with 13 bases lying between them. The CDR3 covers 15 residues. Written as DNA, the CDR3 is TGTGCCAGCAGCTTAGATCTGGGGGAGAGGGAGACCCAGTACTTC. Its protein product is CASSLDLGERETQYF. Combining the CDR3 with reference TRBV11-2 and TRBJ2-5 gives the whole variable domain EAGVAQSPRYKIIEKRQSVAFWCNPISGHATLYWYQQILGQGPKLLIQFQNNGVVDDSQLPKDRFSAERLKGVDSTLKIQPAKLEDSAVYLCASSLDLGERETQYFGPGTRLLVL.

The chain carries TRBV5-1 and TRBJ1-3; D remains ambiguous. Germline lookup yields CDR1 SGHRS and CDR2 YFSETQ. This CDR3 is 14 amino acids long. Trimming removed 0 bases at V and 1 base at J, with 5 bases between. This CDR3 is CASSLETSGNTIYF. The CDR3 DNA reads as TGCGCCAGCAGCTTGGAAACTTCTGGAAACACCATATATTTT. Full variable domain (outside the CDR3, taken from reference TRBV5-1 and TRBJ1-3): KAGVTQTPRYLIKTRGQQVTLSCSPISGHRSVSWYQQTPGQGLQFLFEYFSETQRNKGNFPGRFSGRQFSNSRSEMNVSTLELGDSALYLCASSLETSGNTIYFGEGSWLTVV.

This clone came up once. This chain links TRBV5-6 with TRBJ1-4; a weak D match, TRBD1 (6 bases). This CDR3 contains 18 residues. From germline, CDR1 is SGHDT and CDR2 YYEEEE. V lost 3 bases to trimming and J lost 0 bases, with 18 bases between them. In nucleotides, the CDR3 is TGTGCCAGCAGCTCGGGGGCAGGAAGCCGCGCAACTAATGAAAAACTGTTTTTT. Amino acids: CASSSGAGSRATNEKLFF.

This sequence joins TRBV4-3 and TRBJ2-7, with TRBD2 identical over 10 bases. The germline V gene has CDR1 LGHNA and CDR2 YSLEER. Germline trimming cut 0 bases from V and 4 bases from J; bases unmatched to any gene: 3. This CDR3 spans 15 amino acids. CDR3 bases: TGCGCCAGCAGCCAAGAGAGAGCGGGGGGGTACGAGCAGTACTTC. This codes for CASSQERAGGYEQYF.

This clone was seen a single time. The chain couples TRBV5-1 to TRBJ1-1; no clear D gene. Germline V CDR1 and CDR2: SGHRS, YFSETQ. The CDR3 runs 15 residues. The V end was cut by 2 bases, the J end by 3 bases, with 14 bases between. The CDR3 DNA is TGCGCCAGCAGCTTCGAACCCCTAAAGGACACTGAAGCTTTCTTT. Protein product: CASSFEPLKDTEAFF.

The CDR3 bases are TGTGCCAGCAGCTTGTGGGGTGATTCGGGCTACACCTTC. Translating gives CASSLWGDSGYTF. This sequence joins TRBV5-4 and TRBJ1-2, with D uncertain. Deletions cut 1 base from V and 8 bases from J, with 12 bases between. Germline V gene lookup returns CDR1 SGHNT and CDR2 YYREEE (reference sequence). The CDR3 runs to 13 residues.

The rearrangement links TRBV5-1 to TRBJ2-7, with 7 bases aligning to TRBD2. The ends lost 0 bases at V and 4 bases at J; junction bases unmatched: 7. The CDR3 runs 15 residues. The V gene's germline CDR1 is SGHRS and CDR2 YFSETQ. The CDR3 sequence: CASSLAGSGMYEQYF. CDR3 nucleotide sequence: TGCGCCAGCAGCTTGGCCGGAAGCGGGATGTACGAGCAGTACTTC.

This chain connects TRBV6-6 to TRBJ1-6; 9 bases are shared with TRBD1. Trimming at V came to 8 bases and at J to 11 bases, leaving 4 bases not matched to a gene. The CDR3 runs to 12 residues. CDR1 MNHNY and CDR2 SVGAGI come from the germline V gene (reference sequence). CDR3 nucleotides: TGTGCCAGCGGGACAGGGCGAACACCCCTCCACTTT. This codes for CASGTGRTPLHF.

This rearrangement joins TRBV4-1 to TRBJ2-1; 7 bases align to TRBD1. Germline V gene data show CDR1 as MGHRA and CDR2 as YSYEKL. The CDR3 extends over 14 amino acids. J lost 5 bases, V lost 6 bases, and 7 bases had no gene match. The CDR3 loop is CASSLTGWDNEQFF. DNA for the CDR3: TGCGCCAGCAGTCTGACAGGGTGGGACAATGAGCAGTTCTTC.

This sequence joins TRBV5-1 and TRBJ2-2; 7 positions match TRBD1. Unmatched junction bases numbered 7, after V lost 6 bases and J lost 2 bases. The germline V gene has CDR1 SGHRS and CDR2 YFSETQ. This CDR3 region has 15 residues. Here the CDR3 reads CASTPGQSNTGELFF. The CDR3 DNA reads TGCGCCAGCACACCGGGACAGAGTAACACCGGGGAGCTGTTTTTT.

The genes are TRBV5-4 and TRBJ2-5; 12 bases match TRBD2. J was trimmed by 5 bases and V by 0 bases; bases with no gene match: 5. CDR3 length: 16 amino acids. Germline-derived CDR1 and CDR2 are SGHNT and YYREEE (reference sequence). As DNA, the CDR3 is TGTGCCAGCAGCTTGGTCCTAGCGGGAGGGGCGGAGACCCAGTACTTC. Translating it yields CASSLVLAGGAETQYF. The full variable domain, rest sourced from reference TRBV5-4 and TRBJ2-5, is ETGVTQSPTHLIKTRGQQVTLRCSSQSGHNTVSWYQQALGQGPQFIFQYYREEENGRGNFPPRFSGLQFPNYSSELNVNALELDDSALYLCASSLVLAGGAETQYFGPGTRLLVL.

DNA for the CDR3: TGTGCCAGCAGCTTGGTGGGCAGGGCCTACGAGCAGTACTTC. It yields the protein CASSLVGRAYEQYF. The genes are TRBV5-5 and TRBJ2-7, with D possibly TRBD1 on 5 matching bases. Germline CDR1 SGHKS, CDR2 YYEKEE (reference sequence). V was shortened by 0 bases and J by 2 bases, with 9 bases between the two germline ends. This CDR3 comprises 14 residues. Together with reference TRBV5-5 and TRBJ2-7, the CDR3 gives the full variable domain: DAGVTQSPTHLIKTRGQQVTLRCSPISGHKSVSWYQQVLGQGPQFIFQYYEKEERGRGNFPDRFSARQFPNYSSELNVNALLLGDSALYLCASSLVGRAYEQYFGPGTRLTVT.

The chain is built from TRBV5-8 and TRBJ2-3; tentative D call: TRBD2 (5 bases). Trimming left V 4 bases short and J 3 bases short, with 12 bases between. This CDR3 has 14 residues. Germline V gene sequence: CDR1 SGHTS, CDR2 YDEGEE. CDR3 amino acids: CASSRDTQTDTQYF. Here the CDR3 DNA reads TGTGCCAGCAGCCGGGATACCCAGACAGATACGCAGTATTTT.